The 15 T cell receptor beta chains given below trace back to one sample, sequenced in a study of identical twins. TCRdb re-derived calls from the 5' RACE reads in MiXCR, one entry per CDR3 protein. The profile shows 640,000 or so distinct CDR3 sequences, roughly 6% of them singletons. What was sequenced was naive T cells sorted from blood. These receptors were collected from a man aged 18 to 30 in good health.

This clonotype appeared many times. CDR3 residues: CASSLTDQPQHF. Here the CDR3 DNA reads TGTGCCAGCAGTTTGACAGATCAGCCCCAGCATTTT. The chain is built from TRBV28 and TRBJ1-5; weak D call: TRBD1 (5 bases). Trimming left V 3 bases short and J 5 bases short, with 5 bases between. This CDR3 spans 12 amino acids. Per the germline V gene, CDR1 is MDHEN and CDR2 is SYDVKM. The full variable domain, rest sourced from reference TRBV28 and TRBJ1-5, is DVKVTQSSRYLVKRTGEKVFLECVQDMDHENMFWYRQDPGLGLRLIYFSYDVKMKEKGDIPEGYSVSREKKERFSLILESASTNQTSMYLCASSLTDQPQHFGDGTRLSIL.

V usage is TRBV3-1 and J usage is TRBJ2-2, with 7 bases aligning to TRBD1. The CDR3 is 17 amino acids. CDR1 is LGHDT and CDR2 is YNNKEL in the germline V gene (reference sequence). V lost 3 bases to trimming and J lost 5 bases; unmatched junction nucleotides: 12. In DNA form, the CDR3 reads TGTGCCAGCAGCCAGGAGCCACGACAGGGTGGGACCGGGGAGCTGTTTTTT. Protein product: CASSQEPRQGGTGELFF.

The chain carries TRBV11-3 and TRBJ2-1; tentatively, D is TRBD2 (5 bases). The length of the CDR3 is 13 residues. Trimming shortened V by 8 bases and J by 3 bases, and 11 bases separated the two germline ends. Per the germline V gene, CDR1 is SGHNT and CDR2 is YENEEA. The chain's CDR3 is CASGGGLYNEQFF. In DNA form, the CDR3 reads TGTGCCAGCGGTGGCGGACTCTACAATGAGCAGTTCTTC.

This clonotype was detected ten times or more. The chain links TRBV24-1 to TRBJ2-5, with TRBD1 matching 9 bases. From germline, CDR1 is KGHDR and CDR2 SFDVKD. Trimming removed 7 bases from V and 2 bases from J; junction bases left unmatched: 7. The CDR3 runs 15 residues. The DNA of the CDR3 is TGTGCCACCAGCGGGACAGGGAGAGGGCAAGAGACCCAGTACTTC. Translating it yields CATSGTGRGQETQYF.

J is TRBJ2-1 and V is TRBV24-1; perhaps TRBD2 as D (7 bases). The CDR3 length is 16 residues. The germline gives CDR1 KGHDR, CDR2 SFDVKD. V was pared by 0 bases and J by 7 bases, with 15 bases between. This CDR3 is CATSDLSRGRGNEQFF. In nucleotides, the CDR3 is TGTGCCACCAGTGATTTGAGTAGAGGGAGGGGGAATGAGCAGTTCTTC.

This clonotype was picked up many times. The chain has TRBV5-1 and TRBJ2-1, with D perhaps matching TRBD2 (6 bases). This CDR3 has 16 amino acids. CDR1 and CDR2 (germline): SGHRS, YFSETQ. Trimming shortened V by 0 bases and J by 4 bases, and 14 bases separated the two germline ends. CDR3 sequence reads: CASSLVGEEAYNEQFF. In nucleotides, the CDR3 is TGCGCCAGCAGCTTGGTAGGGGAGGAGGCTTACAATGAGCAGTTCTTC.

This clonotype was counted at least ten times. J is TRBJ2-7 and V is TRBV7-9; 9 nucleotides align to TRBD1. The germline gives CDR1 SEHNR, CDR2 FQNEAQ (reference sequence). The CDR3 covers 15 residues. J lost 0 bases, V lost 6 bases, and 6 bases had no gene match. The chain's CDR3 is CASSPRTGDSYEQYF. The CDR3 bases are TGTGCCAGCAGTCCTCGGACAGGGGACTCCTACGAGCAGTACTTC.

This clonotype was counted ten times or more. DNA of the CDR3: TGTGCCAGCAGTGAAGCGACGTTATACGAGCAGTACTTC. It specifies CASSEATLYEQYF. V and J are TRBV2 and TRBJ2-7, with unresolved D. The germline V gene encodes CDR1 SNHLY and CDR2 FYNNEI. The ends were cut back, 0 bases at V and 4 bases at J, with 7 bases in the middle. This CDR3 has 13 amino acids.

Points on this clonotype: This may come from a read error, since a much larger clone is one base off. The chain employs TRBV4-3 and TRBJ2-7; 9 bases match TRBD1. Germline values: CDR1 LGHNA, CDR2 YSLEER. The CDR3 loop spans 16 amino acids. The CDR3 DNA sequence: TGCGCCAGCAGCCAACTCACAACACAGGGGGCCTACGAGCAGCACTTC. This sequence encodes CASSQLTTQGAYEQHF.

This chain joins TRBV5-1 and TRBJ2-4; D gene unclear. V was pared by 7 bases and J by 1 base, with 6 bases between. The V gene's germline CDR1 is SGHRS and CDR2 YFSETQ. This CDR3 has 12 residues. The CDR3 loop is CASLGAKNIQYF. In DNA form, the CDR3 reads TGCGCCAGCTTAGGGGCCAAAAACATTCAGTACTTC.

This clonotype was recorded many times. The chain recombines TRBV7-9 with TRBJ1-4; D gene unclear. The germline CDR1 and CDR2 sequences are SEHNR and FQNEAQ (reference sequence). Deletions cut 2 bases from V and 10 bases from J, with 5 bases between. This CDR3 has 11 residues. In DNA form, the CDR3 reads TGTGCCAGCAGCTTATCCGCAAAACTGTTTTTT. Amino acid sequence: CASSLSAKLFF.

In its sample, this clonotype was seen a few times. This chain joins TRBV6-1 and TRBJ2-7; 10 bases map to TRBD1. Per germline, CDR1 MNHNS and CDR2 SASEGT. The CDR3 loop spans 15 amino acids. Germline trimming cut 6 bases from V and 3 bases from J; bases unmatched to any gene: 8. The CDR3 bases are TGTGCCAGCAGCCCAACCTGGGACAGGGGCTACGAGCAGTACTTC. Its translation is CASSPTWDRGYEQYF.

Many counts were recorded for this clonotype. The chain couples TRBV12-3 or TRBV12-4 to TRBJ2-1, with D unresolved. The CDR3 consists of 11 residues. V lost 6 bases and J lost 13, with 13 bases in between. The CDR3 DNA sequence: TGTGCCAGCAGACAAGATATCGCCCAGTTCTTC. It translates to CASRQDIAQFF.

The genes are TRBV20-1 and TRBJ2-7; 7 nucleotides line up with TRBD1. Looked up from germline, CDR1 is DFQATT and CDR2 is SNEGSKA (reference sequence). Trimming cost V 6 bases and J 2 bases; bases outside gene matches: 10. The CDR3 runs to 14 residues. CDR3 loop: CSALHRQGTYEQYF. CDR3 in DNA: TGCAGTGCCTTACACCGACAGGGTACCTACGAGCAGTACTTC.

This sequence joins TRBV24-1 and TRBJ2-5, with a possible D match to TRBD1 (6 bases). Per germline, CDR1 KGHDR and CDR2 SFDVKD. The V end lost 4 bases, the J end lost 4 bases, and 9 bases lay between the germline ends. This CDR3 comprises 13 residues. CDR3 in amino acids: CATSDQGLETQYF. The CDR3 region has the DNA TGTGCCACCAGTGACCAGGGGCTAGAGACCCAGTACTTC.